This TCR beta chain is from a study of identical twins listed by TCRdb under 2016. About the investigation overall: To test whether fetal clonotypes persist, the study used deep sequencing on TCR alpha and beta repertoires from monozygotic twins, unrelated adults of various ages, and cord blood. To rule out contamination, the twin experiments were replicated at different times with different library preparation protocols.

Library preparation used 5' RACE. TCRdb shows the sequencer as Illumina HiSeq 2000. Template switching added a universal primer binding site, and the final cDNA carried a unique molecular identifier that allowed TCR cDNA molecules to be counted accurately. Specific primers in the conserved constant-segment region were used to synthesize first-strand cDNA for TCR alpha and beta chains. Each cDNA library was double barcoded, with a SMART-Mk sample barcode plus Illumina barcodes, to control for contamination. TruSeq adapter sequences and Illumina sample barcodes were added in two successive PCR steps. Sequencing of the TCR alpha and beta cDNA libraries was done on the Illumina HiSeq platform using custom primers. The original methods were these. MiGEC processed the raw reads to extract unique molecular identifiers, while MiXCR was used to determine the CDR3 positions. For each individual, recombination models were inferred using an EM algorithm with the repgenHMM and IGoR tools. The tcR package in R was used for shared clonotype analysis, with sharing normalized by the product of cloneset sizes. Out-of-frame nonproductive sequences were analyzed to study raw recombination free of thymic and clonal selection effects. The public reads were run again by TCRdb, first through fastp at Q25 and then through MiXCR, and only productive beta chains were kept. Each entry is one CDR3 protein sequence, shown with its most common DNA and genes. It is TCRdb's table, rather than the study itself, that gives the V and J calls and clone size. The sample profile shows approximately 890,000 distinct CDR3 sequences; approximately 13% of them were found once. The ten largest make up around 1.5% of the sample.

V and J are trimmed by 9 bases and 7 bases, and the gene matches miss 13 bases of the junction. Via the germline V gene, CDR1 is KGHDR and CDR2 SFDVKD. The CDR3 covers 14 residues, taking in both the cysteine and the phenylalanine. This entry keeps only the CDR3 DNA: 42 bases, framed from base 1. Only healthy Caucasian donors were included. Three pairs of female monozygotic twins, all aged 18 to 29 years, were included in the twin cohort. Peripheral blood mononuclear cells were used as the source from which RNA for TCR libraries was isolated. The table lists this clonotype with many counts. No cognate antigen has been identified for it. Base quality data are lacking; no much larger clone is found one base away. What the study reported, not specific to this receptor: In monozygotic twins, out-of-frame TCR alpha sharing was systematically underestimated by recombination models, although the models agreed with sharing between unrelated individuals. Compared with coincidental sharing between unrelated individuals, out-of-frame TCR alpha sequences shared between twins showed an excess of sequences with low generation probability. Excess twin sharing in beta out-of-frame sequences was weaker because fewer shared sequences lowered the signal-to-noise ratio. Because the same donors could not be followed over many years, the conclusions relied on cross-sectional statistical analysis. Fewer insertions were carried by abundant cord blood beta clonotypes, a similar but weaker trend appeared in young adult naive repertoires, and no such trend appeared in memory repertoires. Zero-insertion analyses could be partly confounded by invariant T cells such as MAIT and iNKT, although diverse VJ usage argued against such confounding for most clonotypes.

The data also belong to a second study, concerning yellow fever vaccine responses in identical twins. The second study's paper adds: The T cell response to vaccination in identical twins was reported by the authors to appear partly convergent and partly personalized. In the study, vaccine-responding T cell clones were precisely tracked in identical twins.

The source material was PBMCs. Rearrangement joined TRBV24-1 to TRBJ2-7; the junction holds 8 bases that match TRBD1. The clonotype originates from a woman between 18 and 29 years old in good health. The DNA sequence reads TGTGCCACCGGGGCAGGGGGCTTTGGAGAAGAGCAGTACTTC. Its product reads: CATGAGGFGEEQYF.